These T cell receptor beta chains were read from a single sample in a study of blood T cell repertoires in COVID-19. Only in-frame clones appear in the TCRdb table, and some are missing; sequencing was by immunoSEQ multiplex PCR. The data hold 250,000 to 300,000 clones, with approximately 87% observed a single time. Sequencing input: peripheral blood. These receptors came from a woman aged 25-40 years with COVID-19, enrolled during active disease. Each CDR3 is given with its conserved first and last residue. A D gene is named only where the DNA matches it firmly. Some rows mark clone size as missing; the rest say once, few, many or name a class of expanded clone.

V gene: TRBV7-2
clone size: -
J gene: TRBJ1-1
D gene: -
CDR3 length: 14
CDR3 DNA: TGTGCCAGCAGCTTAGCTGGGACTGGCACTGAAGCTTTCTTT
CDR3 protein: CASSLAGTGTEAFF

V gene: TRBV18
clone size: once
J gene: TRBJ1-2
D gene: TRBD1
CDR3 length: 14
CDR3 DNA: TGTGCCAGCTCTCGGTTGACAGGGGGAGATGGCTACACCTTC
CDR3 protein: CASSRLTGGDGYTF

V gene: TRBV5-1
clone size: -
J gene: TRBJ2-7
D gene: TRBD1
CDR3 length: 14
CDR3 DNA: TGCGCCAGTAAACCGGGACAGGTGGTCAACGAGCAGTACTTC
CDR3 protein: CASKPGQVVNEQYF

V gene: TRBV28
clone size: -
J gene: TRBJ1-2
D gene: -
CDR3 length: 15
CDR3 DNA: TGTGCCAGCAGAGCTCATCTCGACAGTATGTATGGCTACACCTTC
CDR3 protein: CASRAHLDSMYGYTF

V gene: TRBV7-6
clone size: -
J gene: TRBJ2-1
D gene: TRBD2
CDR3 length: 16
CDR3 DNA: TGTGCCAGCAGTCTGCACATGGGGGGGGATTACAATGAGCAGTTCTTC
CDR3 protein: CASSLHMGGDYNEQFF

V gene: TRBV4-1
clone size: -
J gene: TRBJ1-4
D gene: -
CDR3 length: 14
CDR3 DNA: TGCGCCAGCAGCCAAGTAGGGGCTAATGAAAAACTGTTTTTT
CDR3 protein: CASSQVGANEKLFF

V gene: TRBV10-2
clone size: -
J gene: TRBJ2-2
D gene: TRBD2
CDR3 length: 12
CDR3 DNA: TGCGCCACCGGGGCGGGGGACGGGGAGCTGTTTTTT
CDR3 protein: CATGAGDGELFF

V gene: TRBV7-9
clone size: once
J gene: TRBJ2-1
D gene: TRBD2
CDR3 length: 16
CDR3 DNA: TGTGCCAGCAGCTGGCTACTAGCGGGGGGGCCTGGTGAGCAGTTCTTC
CDR3 protein: CASSWLLAGGPGEQFF

V gene: TRBV6-5
clone size: -
J gene: TRBJ2-2
D gene: TRBD1
CDR3 length: 15
CDR3 DNA: TGTGCCAGCAGTCCCATGACAGGGATTACCGGGGAGCTGTTTTTT
CDR3 protein: CASSPMTGITGELFF

V gene: TRBV19
clone size: -
J gene: TRBJ1-2
D gene: -
CDR3 length: 16
CDR3 DNA: TGTGCCAGTAGTATAGGAGACAGGCCCAGGGACTATGGCTACACCTTC
CDR3 protein: CASSIGDRPRDYGYTF

V gene: TRBV4-1
clone size: -
J gene: TRBJ2-7
D gene: -
CDR3 length: 13
CDR3 DNA: TGCGCCAGCAGCCAATCTCCAGCGTACGAGCAGTACTTC
CDR3 protein: CASSQSPAYEQYF

V gene: TRBV5-8
clone size: -
J gene: TRBJ2-5
D gene: -
CDR3 length: 15
CDR3 DNA: TGTGCCAGCAGTGGGGGGTTCGGCCGCTTTGGGGCCCAGTACTTC
CDR3 protein: CASSGGFGRFGAQYF

V gene: TRBV27
clone size: once
J gene: TRBJ2-1
D gene: -
CDR3 length: 12
CDR3 DNA: TGTGCCAGCAGTTTACTCCGGGGTGAGCAGTTCTTC
CDR3 protein: CASSLLRGEQFF

V gene: TRBV19
clone size: -
J gene: TRBJ1-6
D gene: -
CDR3 length: 15
CDR3 DNA: TGTGCCAGTAGTATCCGGGAGGCCTATAATTCACCCCTCCACTTT
CDR3 protein: CASSIREAYNSPLHF

V gene: TRBV28
clone size: -
J gene: TRBJ2-4
D gene: -
CDR3 length: 16
CDR3 DNA: TGTGCCAGCAGTTTTCAGGACTTTAGGCTGGCGAACATTCAGTACTTC
CDR3 protein: CASSFQDFRLANIQYF

V gene: TRBV5-1
clone size: -
J gene: TRBJ2-1
D gene: -
CDR3 length: 15
CDR3 DNA: TGCGCCAGCAGCTTGGCAGGGGCCGACTACAATGAGCAGTTCTTC
CDR3 protein: CASSLAGADYNEQFF

V gene: TRBV7-9
clone size: once
J gene: TRBJ2-5
D gene: TRBD1
CDR3 length: 14
CDR3 DNA: TGTGCCAGCAGCTTGGGGACAGTCCAAGAGACCCAGTACTTC
CDR3 protein: CASSLGTVQETQYF

V gene: TRBV19
clone size: few
J gene: TRBJ2-7
D gene: TRBD1
CDR3 length: 14
CDR3 DNA: TGTGCCAGTAGTATAGGGACAGGGATGAGCGAGCAGTACTTC
CDR3 protein: CASSIGTGMSEQYF

V gene: TRBV28
clone size: once
J gene: TRBJ1-2
D gene: TRBD1
CDR3 length: 14
CDR3 DNA: TGTGCCAGCAGTACGGGACAGGGGACCAGTGGCTACACCTTC
CDR3 protein: CASSTGQGTSGYTF

V gene: TRBV2
clone size: few
J gene: TRBJ1-2
D gene: -
CDR3 length: 11
CDR3 DNA: TGTGCCAGCGAAAGCAACTATGGCTACACCTTC
CDR3 protein: CASESNYGYTF

V gene: TRBV7-8
clone size: -
J gene: TRBJ1-1
D gene: -
CDR3 length: 14
CDR3 DNA: TGTGCCAGCAGAAGTGGGGGCTGGGGCACTGAAGCTTTCTTT
CDR3 protein: CASRSGGWGTEAFF

V gene: TRBV2
clone size: -
J gene: TRBJ2-7
D gene: TRBD1
CDR3 length: 15
CDR3 DNA: TGTGCCAGCCGGGAAACCAGGGGGATCTCCTACGAGCAGTACTTC
CDR3 protein: CASRETRGISYEQYF

V gene: TRBV7-9
clone size: -
J gene: TRBJ1-4
D gene: -
CDR3 length: 15
CDR3 DNA: TGTGCCAGCGGTCTTTGGGGAGTGTTTGACGAAAAACTGTTTTTT
CDR3 protein: CASGLWGVFDEKLFF

V gene: TRBV27
clone size: -
J gene: TRBJ2-2
D gene: -
CDR3 length: 15
CDR3 DNA: TGTGCCAGCAGTCGTACCAGGGTGGGAACCGGGGAGCTGTTTTTT
CDR3 protein: CASSRTRVGTGELFF

V gene: TRBV28
clone size: -
J gene: TRBJ1-2
D gene: TRBD1
CDR3 length: 15
CDR3 DNA: TGTGCCAGCGCATTCCAAAGGGGGCAGAGGAACGGCTACACCTTC
CDR3 protein: CASAFQRGQRNGYTF

V gene: TRBV27
clone size: -
J gene: TRBJ2-6
D gene: -
CDR3 length: 15
CDR3 DNA: TGTGCCAGCCGGGACTCCTGGACTGGGGCCAACGTCCTGACTTTC
CDR3 protein: CASRDSWTGANVLTF

V gene: TRBV2
clone size: -
J gene: TRBJ2-7
D gene: TRBD2
CDR3 length: 16
CDR3 DNA: TGTGCCAGCAGTGAAGACCTGACTAGCGGGGTAGGCGAGCAGTACTTC
CDR3 protein: CASSEDLTSGVGEQYF

V gene: TRBV5-5
clone size: -
J gene: TRBJ1-1
D gene: -
CDR3 length: 14
CDR3 DNA: TGTGCCAGCAGCTTCTCTCAAGGAGCTAGCGAAGCTTTCTTT
CDR3 protein: CASSFSQGASEAFF

V gene: TRBV20-1
clone size: -
J gene: TRBJ1-1
D gene: -
CDR3 length: 10
CDR3 DNA: TGCAGTGCTAGTAACTCCGAAGCTTTCTTT
CDR3 protein: CSASNSEAFF

V gene: TRBV6-5
clone size: -
J gene: TRBJ2-2
D gene: TRBD2
CDR3 length: 13
CDR3 DNA: TGTGCCAGCAGTTATCGGGAGGACGGGGAGCTGTTTTTT
CDR3 protein: CASSYREDGELFF

V gene: TRBV19
clone size: -
J gene: TRBJ1-5
D gene: TRBD1
CDR3 length: 15
CDR3 DNA: TGTGCCAGTAGTTCACAGGGGGCTGGCAATCAGCCCCAGCATTTT
CDR3 protein: CASSSQGAGNQPQHF

V gene: TRBV6-5
clone size: few
J gene: TRBJ2-2
D gene: -
CDR3 length: 14
CDR3 DNA: TGTGCCAGCAGTTACCAGGGAAACACCGGGGAGCTGTTTTTT
CDR3 protein: CASSYQGNTGELFF

V gene: TRBV3-1/TRBV3-2
clone size: -
J gene: TRBJ1-6
D gene: TRBD1
CDR3 length: 15
CDR3 DNA: TGTGCCAGCAGCCAAACAGACAGGGGCGGGTCACCCCTCCACTTT
CDR3 protein: CASSQTDRGGSPLHF

V gene: TRBV5-1
clone size: -
J gene: TRBJ2-3
D gene: -
CDR3 length: 15
CDR3 DNA: TGCGCCAGCAGCTTGGCACGGGAGAGCACAGATACGCAGTATTTT
CDR3 protein: CASSLARESTDTQYF

V gene: TRBV28
clone size: -
J gene: TRBJ2-7
D gene: TRBD2
CDR3 length: 14
CDR3 DNA: TGTGCCAGCAGTCCCCCTGGGGGGGGAGGCGAGCAGTACTTC
CDR3 protein: CASSPPGGGGEQYF

V gene: TRBV28
clone size: -
J gene: TRBJ1-5
D gene: TRBD1
CDR3 length: 16
CDR3 DNA: TGTGCCAGCAGTTTGGGGACAGGGGGCGTCCATCAGCCCCAGCATTTT
CDR3 protein: CASSLGTGGVHQPQHF

V gene: TRBV27
clone size: -
J gene: TRBJ2-3
D gene: -
CDR3 length: 12
CDR3 DNA: TGTGCCAGCAGCTCGCGTGCTGGTACGCAGTATTTT
CDR3 protein: CASSSRAGTQYF

V gene: TRBV19
clone size: -
J gene: TRBJ1-5
D gene: -
CDR3 length: 15
CDR3 DNA: TGTGCCAGTAGTATATACGGAGACTATAATCAGCCCCAGCATTTT
CDR3 protein: CASSIYGDYNQPQHF

V gene: TRBV3-1/TRBV3-2
clone size: -
J gene: TRBJ1-3
D gene: -
CDR3 length: 17
CDR3 DNA: TGTGCCAGCAGCCAAAACAGGGCTGGGAGCTCTGGAAACACCATATATTTT
CDR3 protein: CASSQNRAGSSGNTIYF

V gene: TRBV5-1
clone size: -
J gene: TRBJ2-7
D gene: TRBD1
CDR3 length: 15
CDR3 DNA: TGCGCCAGCAGCTCAGACAGGGCTGCCTCCTACGAGCAGTACTTC
CDR3 protein: CASSSDRAASYEQYF

V gene: TRBV6-5
clone size: -
J gene: TRBJ2-5
D gene: TRBD2
CDR3 length: 13
CDR3 DNA: TGTGCCAGCAGTAGACTAGCGAGGGAGACCCAGTACTTC
CDR3 protein: CASSRLARETQYF

V gene: TRBV6-5
clone size: few
J gene: TRBJ2-7
D gene: -
CDR3 length: 15
CDR3 DNA: TGTGCCAGCGACACCCGACAGTCGTTCTCCTACGAGCAGTACTTC
CDR3 protein: CASDTRQSFSYEQYF

V gene: TRBV21-1
clone size: -
J gene: TRBJ1-1
D gene: -
CDR3 length: 19
CDR3 DNA: TGTGCCAGCAGCAAAGTAAGCGTAGTCGGGGACATAATTAACACTGAAGCTTTCTTT
CDR3 protein: CASSKVSVVGDIINTEAFF

V gene: TRBV7-2
clone size: -
J gene: TRBJ2-7
D gene: TRBD1
CDR3 length: 15
CDR3 DNA: TGTGCCAGCAGCGGGACAGGGATGGGACCCTACGAGCAGTACTTC
CDR3 protein: CASSGTGMGPYEQYF

V gene: TRBV6-5
clone size: -
J gene: TRBJ2-1
D gene: TRBD1
CDR3 length: 14
CDR3 DNA: TGTGCCAGCAGTCGGACAGGGCCATACAATGAGCAGTTCTTC
CDR3 protein: CASSRTGPYNEQFF